The T cell receptor (beta chain) described here comes from a study of CD8 T cells in ankylosing spondylitis. The trim removed 6 bases at V and 2 bases at J, leaving 8 bases unmatched. CDR3 length: 16 amino acids. The germline V gene has CDR1 ENHRY and CDR2 SYGVKD. Quantitative 5'-RACE with molecular barcodes was used to make the TCR beta libraries. TCRdb itself ran the 5' RACE reads through MiXCR, one entry per CDR3 protein. The sample holds hundreds of thousands of distinct CDR3 sequences, 20% seen once. About this clonotype: What it binds is not known.

Broader study findings: It was reported that disease-linked clones were significantly enriched in matched ankylosing spondylitis synovial fluid.

V and J are TRBV10-3 and TRBJ2-1; 9 nucleotides line up with TRBD2. Material for sequencing was blood, either unsorted or a sorted T cell fraction (not recorded which). This receptor was obtained from a male donor with ankylosing spondylitis or in good health (not recorded which). The CDR3 coding sequence is TGTGCCATCAGCCCGAAGTCTAGCGGGGCCTACAATGAGCAGTTCTTC. This gives the protein CAISPKSSGAYNEQFF.